The present entry profiles one TCR beta chain with its context. The antigen is not known. The data derive from a study of blood T cell dynamics during melanoma immunotherapy. Across the whole study: Standard first-line treatment here was pembrolizumab or nivolumab plus ipilimumab in metastatic melanoma.

The time point was: pre-treatment baseline. Apart from two fast progressors, RECIST 1.1 response was judged 12 weeks post-infusion. No patient had earlier systemic cancer treatment, concurrent immunosuppressants, or another active cancer. Broader study findings: Clones driving repertoire changes may be melanoma-specific or general immune activation.

Here immunoSEQ multiplex PCR was the method, and the copy in TCRdb shows in-frame clones only, minus some. The table shows more than 11,000 clones, with 85% to 90% occurring only once. The receptor's source is a human donor with melanoma. The specimen was blood, collected from a patient treated with checkpoint blockade.

CDR3 region: CAITHGRDSYGYTF. In DNA form, the CDR3 reads TGTGCCATCACTCACGGACGGGACTCGTATGGCTACACCTTC. This chain uses TRBV10-3 with TRBJ1-2; weak D call: TRBD1 (5 bases). The CDR3 consists of 14 residues. The ends were cut back, 7 bases at V and 5 bases at J, with 17 bases in the middle. Per the germline V gene, CDR1 is ENHRY and CDR2 is SYGVKD.